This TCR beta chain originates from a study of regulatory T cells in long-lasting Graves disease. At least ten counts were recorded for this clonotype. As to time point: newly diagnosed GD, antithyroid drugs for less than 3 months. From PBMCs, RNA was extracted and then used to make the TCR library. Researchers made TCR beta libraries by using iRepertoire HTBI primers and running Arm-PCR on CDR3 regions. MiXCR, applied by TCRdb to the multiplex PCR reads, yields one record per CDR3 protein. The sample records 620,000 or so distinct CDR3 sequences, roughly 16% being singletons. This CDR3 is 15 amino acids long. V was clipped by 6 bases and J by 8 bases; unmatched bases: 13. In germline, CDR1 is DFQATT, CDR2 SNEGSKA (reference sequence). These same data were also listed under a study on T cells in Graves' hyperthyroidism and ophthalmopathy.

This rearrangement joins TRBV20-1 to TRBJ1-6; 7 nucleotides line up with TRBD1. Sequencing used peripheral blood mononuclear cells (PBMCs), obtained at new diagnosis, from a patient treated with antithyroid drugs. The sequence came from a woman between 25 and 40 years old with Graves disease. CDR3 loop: CSAKGFGTADSPLHF. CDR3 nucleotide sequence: TGCAGTGCCAAGGGATTCGGGACAGCTGATTCACCCCTCCACTTT.